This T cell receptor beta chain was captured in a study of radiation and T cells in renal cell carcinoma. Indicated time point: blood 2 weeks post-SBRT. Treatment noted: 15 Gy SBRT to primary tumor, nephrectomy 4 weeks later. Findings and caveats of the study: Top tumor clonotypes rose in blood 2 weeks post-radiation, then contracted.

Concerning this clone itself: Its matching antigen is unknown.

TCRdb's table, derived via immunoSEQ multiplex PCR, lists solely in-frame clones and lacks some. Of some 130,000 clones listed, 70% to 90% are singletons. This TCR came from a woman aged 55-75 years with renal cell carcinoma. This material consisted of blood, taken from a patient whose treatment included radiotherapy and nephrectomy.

The CDR3 DNA sequence: TGTGCCAGCAGCTTAGCTTTAGCGGGGCCCTACGAGCAGTACTTC. Translation gives CASSLALAGPYEQYF. V gene TRBV7-9 combines with J gene TRBJ2-7; 8 nucleotides line up with TRBD2. V dropped 0 bases and J dropped 2; count of bases not matched to a gene: 3. The CDR3 is 15 residues long. Looked up from germline, CDR1 is SEHNR and CDR2 is FQNEAQ (reference sequence).